This paragraph reports one TCR beta chain. The CDR3 covers 13 residues. Germline loops: CDR1 DFQATT, CDR2 SNEGSKA (reference sequence). Deletions cut 2 bases from V and 3 bases from J, with 9 bases between. This sample is drawn from a study of patients and donors after allogeneic stem cell transplantation. MiXCR, run by TCRdb on the RT-PCR reads, gives a single entry per CDR3 protein. The sample lists about a million distinct CDR3 sequences, more than 15% occurring once. The specimen sequenced was blood, either unsorted or a sorted T cell fraction (not recorded which). V and J are TRBV20-1 and TRBJ2-3; TRBD1 is a possible D gene (6 bases). The receptor was derived from a human donor who was either an allogeneic HSCT recipient or a stem cell or donor lymphocyte infusion donor (not recorded which). It is not recorded whose cells these are; they may come from a transplant donor. This CDR3 is CSARHTGTDTQYF. CDR3 nucleotide sequence: TGCAGTGCTAGACATACAGGGACAGATACGCAGTATTTT.